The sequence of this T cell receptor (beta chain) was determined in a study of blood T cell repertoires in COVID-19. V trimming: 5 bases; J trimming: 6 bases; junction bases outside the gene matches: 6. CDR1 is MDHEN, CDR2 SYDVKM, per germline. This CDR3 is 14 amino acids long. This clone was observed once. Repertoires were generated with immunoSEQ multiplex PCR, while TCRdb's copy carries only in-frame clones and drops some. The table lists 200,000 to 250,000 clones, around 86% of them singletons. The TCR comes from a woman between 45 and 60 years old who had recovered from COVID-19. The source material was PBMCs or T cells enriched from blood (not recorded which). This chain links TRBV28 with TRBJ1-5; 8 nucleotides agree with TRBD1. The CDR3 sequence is CASSPDRGRQPQHF. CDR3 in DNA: TGTGCCAGCAGTCCCGACAGGGGACGTCAGCCCCAGCATTTT. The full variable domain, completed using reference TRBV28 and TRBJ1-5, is DVKVTQSSRYLVKRTGEKVFLECVQDMDHENMFWYRQDPGLGLRLIYFSYDVKMKEKGDIPEGYSVSREKKERFSLILESASTNQTSMYLCASSPDRGRQPQHFGDGTRLSIL.